These T cell receptor beta chains were read from a single sample in a study of CD8 T cells in Susac syndrome. TCRdb used MiXCR to reprocess the immunoSEQ multiplex PCR reads, holding one entry per CDR3 protein. The sample includes about 190,000 distinct CDR3 sequences, over 90% of them seen just once. Sequenced sample: CD8+ T cells from PBMCs. The source is a human donor with Susac syndrome. Both conserved end residues are part of each CDR3. A D gene is named only where the DNA matches it firmly. Some rows have no size entry. The others give once, few or many, or a class for an expanded clone.

>.|TRBV2|.|TRBJ2-1|13
TGTGCCAGCAATCCGGGTTTGGGTAATGAGCAGTTCTTC
CASNPGLGNEQFF
>.|TRBV12-3/TRBV12-4|TRBD1|TRBJ1-5|16
TGTGCCAGCAGTTTCTCCCCGCAGGGGGCGAATCAGCCCCAGCATTTT
CASSFSPQGANQPQHF
>.|TRBV20-1|TRBD2|TRBJ2-1|16
TGCAGTGCTCACCGTGATAGCGGGGGGGCCTACAATGAGCAGTTCTTC
CSAHRDSGGAYNEQFF
>.|TRBV14|.|TRBJ1-1|15
TGTGCCAGCAGCCAAGATCGGGGGCATAGCACTGAAGCTTTCTTT
CASSQDRGHSTEAFF
>.|TRBV11-2|.|TRBJ2-7|11
TGTGCCAGCAGCGTCAGTATCGAGCAGTACTTC
CASSVSIEQYF
>.|TRBV2|.|TRBJ1-2|14
TGTGCCAGCAGTGATTATTCGGAAGACTATGGCTACACCTTC
CASSDYSEDYGYTF
>.|TRBV9|TRBD1|TRBJ1-2|17
TGTGCCAGCAGCGGTAGTGATGGGGACAGAACTAACTATGGCTACACCTTC
CASSGSDGDRTNYGYTF
>.|TRBV20-1|.|TRBJ1-1|11
TGCAGTGCTAGAAAGAACACTGAAGCTTTCTTT
CSARKNTEAFF
>.|TRBV2|.|TRBJ1-2|16
TGTGCCAGCAGTGAAGCCTCTAGGGACGCTAACTATGGCTACACCTTC
CASSEASRDANYGYTF
>.|TRBV3-1|.|TRBJ2-7|16
TGTGCCAGCAGCCCCAGGGCCTACGGACTCTCAGACGAGCAGTACTTC
CASSPRAYGLSDEQYF
>.|TRBV2|TRBD2|TRBJ2-1|14
TGTGCCAGCAGTTCTAGCGGGGGGACCAATGAGCAGTTCTTC
CASSSSGGTNEQFF
>.|TRBV11-2|.|TRBJ2-7|14
TGTGCCAGCAGCTTAGTGACTGATTCCTACGAGCAGTACTTC
CASSLVTDSYEQYF
>.|TRBV9|.|TRBJ2-7|15
TGTGCCAGCAGCGTAGGCACAGGGCGAGCCTACGAGCAGTACTTC
CASSVGTGRAYEQYF
>.|TRBV20-1|.|TRBJ1-5|12
TGCAGTGCTATCGATGGGAATCAGCCCCAGCATTTT
CSAIDGNQPQHF
>.|TRBV9|.|TRBJ1-2|16
TGTGCCAGCAGCGTAGGATCTGGAGGAAGACCTTATGGCTACACCTTC
CASSVGSGGRPYGYTF
>.|TRBV12-3/TRBV12-4|.|TRBJ1-5|12
TGTGCCAGCAGTTTTCCCCTCCAGCCCCAGCATTTT
CASSFPLQPQHF
>.|TRBV19|TRBD1|TRBJ1-1|15
TGTGCCAGTAGTATGACAGGGATTATGAACACTGAAGCTTTCTTT
CASSMTGIMNTEAFF
>.|TRBV6-5|.|TRBJ1-1|12
TGTGCCAGCAGGCGTATAGGGTTTGGAGCTTTCTTT
CASRRIGFGAFF
>.|TRBV5-6|TRBD1|TRBJ2-1|15
TGTGCCAGCAGCTCAGTGCGACAGGGGAAAATTATACGGTTCTTC
CASSSVRQGKIIRFF
>.|TRBV9|.|TRBJ2-3|14
TGTGCCAGCAGCGTAGGCGACGGAGCAGATACGCAGTATTTT
CASSVGDGADTQYF
>.|TRBV2|.|TRBJ2-1|13
TGTGCCAGCAGTGAAGGGGCGCGGAGTGAGCAGTTCTTC
CASSEGARSEQFF
>once|TRBV6-1|.|TRBJ2-2|12
TGTGCCAGCAGTGAAGGGGGAGGGGAGCTGTTTTTT
CASSEGGGELFF
>.|TRBV5-6|.|TRBJ2-1|17
TGTGCCAGCAGCTTGGGGTCCCTTAGTATGCTCAGAAGGGAGCAGTTCTTC
CASSLGSLSMLRREQFF
>once|TRBV7-9|.|TRBJ2-5|13
TGTGCCAGCAGCTTGGGGTACCTAGAGACCCAGTACTTC
CASSLGYLETQYF
>.|TRBV20-1|.|TRBJ2-7|14
TGCAGTGCTAGAAGCCGGGACCGTTCCTACGAGCAGTACTTC
CSARSRDRSYEQYF
>.|TRBV9|.|TRBJ2-3|15
TGTGCCAGCAGTATAGGTGGCGGGGCCACAGATACGCAGTATTTT
CASSIGGGATDTQYF
>.|TRBV9|TRBD2|TRBJ2-1|15
TGTGCCAGCAGCGCCCATAGCGGGCCTACGGATGAGCAGTTCTTC
CASSAHSGPTDEQFF
>.|TRBV6-5|.|TRBJ2-3|17
TGTGCCAGCAGTTATTCTACTAGACTTGAGCTGACAGATACGCAGTATTTT
CASSYSTRLELTDTQYF
>.|TRBV5-1|.|TRBJ1-1|18
TGCGCCAGCAGCTTGTTTACTTTCGGGCCCCCCCAGGACACTGAAGCTTTCTTT
CASSLFTFGPPQDTEAFF
>.|TRBV11-2|.|TRBJ2-5|15
TGTGCCAGCAGCGTTCTCGCGAGGGGCGAAGAGACCCAGTACTTC
CASSVLARGEETQYF
>.|TRBV7-2|.|TRBJ2-3|16
TGTGCCAGCAGCTCCCAAACGACAGGACTGACAGATACGCAGTATTTT
CASSSQTTGLTDTQYF
>.|TRBV7-3|.|TRBJ2-7|13
TGTGCCAGCAGCTCGGACACGGGGCCCGAGCAGTACTTC
CASSSDTGPEQYF
>.|TRBV19|.|TRBJ2-1|13
TGTGCCAGTAGTCTAGGGGCCCTGAGTGAGCAGTTCTTC
CASSLGALSEQFF
>.|TRBV12-3/TRBV12-4|TRBD1|TRBJ1-4|16
TGTGCCAGCAGTTCCGACGGGACAGAATTTAATGAAAAACTGTTTTTT
CASSSDGTEFNEKLFF
>.|TRBV27|.|TRBJ1-1|15
TGTGCCAGCAGTTTAGAAGGGGGATTGAGGAGGGAAGCTTTCTTT
CASSLEGGLRREAFF
>.|TRBV13|.|TRBJ2-5|15
TGTGCCAGCAGCTTAGGCGGGACTCCTCAAGAGACCCAGTACTTC
CASSLGGTPQETQYF
>.|TRBV9|.|TRBJ1-2|12
TGTGCCAGCAGATCGGCAGGGAGTGGCTACACCTTC
CASRSAGSGYTF
>.|TRBV29-1|TRBD1|TRBJ1-2|13
TGCAGCGTGTTGACAGGGGATAGCTATGGCTACACCTTC
CSVLTGDSYGYTF
>.|TRBV28|.|TRBJ2-6|18
TGTGCCAGCAGTTTGAGGGGTCCTATCCCCCCTGGGGCCAACGTCCTGACTTTC
CASSLRGPIPPGANVLTF
>.|TRBV3-1|TRBD2|TRBJ2-7|18
TGTGCCAGCAGCCGGACCGGGACTAGCGGGAGTTCGGGGGGCGAGCAGTACTTC
CASSRTGTSGSSGGEQYF
>.|TRBV7-9|TRBD2|TRBJ2-5|16
TGTGCCAGCAGCTCCTCCGGGACTAGCCGGGTCGAGACCCAGTACTTC
CASSSSGTSRVETQYF
>.|TRBV4-1|TRBD1|TRBJ1-4|14
TGCGCCAGCAGCCAGTCGACAGGGGGTGAAAAACTGTTTTTT
CASSQSTGGEKLFF
>few|TRBV20-1|.|TRBJ1-5|12
TGCAGTGCTAGGGATGGCAATCAGCCCCAGCATTTT
CSARDGNQPQHF
>.|TRBV4-2|.|TRBJ2-7|14
TGTGCCAGCAGCCAAGACACGCAAACCTACGAGCAGTACTTC
CASSQDTQTYEQYF
>.|TRBV19|.|TRBJ2-1|18
TGTGCCAGTAGTATAAAAATTCGGCCCCGAAGCTCCTACAATGAGCAGTTCTTC
CASSIKIRPRSSYNEQFF
>.|TRBV27|TRBD2|TRBJ2-1|14
TGTGCCAGCAGTCTAGCGGGGGGCGGGAATGAGCAGTTCTTC
CASSLAGGGNEQFF
>.|TRBV9|.|TRBJ1-3|16
TGTGCCAGCAGCGTAGACAGAAGGGCATCTGGAAACACCATATATTTT
CASSVDRRASGNTIYF
>.|TRBV1|.|TRBJ2-3|16
TGCACCAGCGGGACTAGCGGGGGGGGCCGCTCAGATACGCAGTATTTT
CTSGTSGGGRSDTQYF
>.|TRBV19|.|TRBJ1-2|12
TGTGCCAGTAGTATAGCCAGCGTCGGCTACACCTTC
CASSIASVGYTF
>.|TRBV4-2|.|TRBJ1-6|16
TGTGCCAGCAGCCTCACAAAGGCCGGGTCGGGTTCACCCCTCCACTTT
CASSLTKAGSGSPLHF
>once|TRBV3-1|.|TRBJ1-2|14
TGTGCCAGCAGCCAAGGAAGGGCCCTCTATGGCTACACCTTC
CASSQGRALYGYTF
>.|TRBV7-3|.|TRBJ2-5|13
TGTGCCAGCAGCTTATCGGTGGGAGAGACCCAGTACTTC
CASSLSVGETQYF
>.|TRBV6-2/TRBV6-3|.|TRBJ2-7|9
TGTGCCAGCCTCTACGAGCAGTACTTC
CASLYEQYF
>.|TRBV12-3/TRBV12-4|.|TRBJ1-2|13
TGTGCCAGCAGCGAAGCCCCACTGCGGGGCTACACCTTC
CASSEAPLRGYTF
>.|TRBV9|.|TRBJ1-1|17
TGTGCCAGCAGCGCCGTGACAGGCGTTCAGGTGAACACTGAAGCTTTCTTT
CASSAVTGVQVNTEAFF
>.|TRBV6-2/TRBV6-3|TRBD1|TRBJ1-5|14
TGTGCCAGCAGTAACAGACAGGGGTGGCAGCCCCAGCATTTT
CASSNRQGWQPQHF
>.|TRBV30|.|TRBJ1-4|15
TGTGCCTGGGGAGGACAGCTAACAACTAATGAAAAACTGTTTTTT
CAWGGQLTTNEKLFF